This TCR beta chain stems from a study of a mutant IDH1 vaccine in newly diagnosed glioma. On the study more broadly: Mean patient age was approximately 39 years; around 60% were male and about 40% female. Earlier treatment was radiotherapy, temozolomide, or both, with most getting both. Overall study results and limits: Pseudoprogression seemed unrelated to changes in top peripheral T cell clonotypes.

The CDR3 extends over 15 amino acids. Described time point: week 5, during vaccination. The study gave 300 ug of mutant IDH1 20-mer peptide per vaccine dose, with topical imiquimod. Here immunoSEQ multiplex PCR was the method, and the copy in TCRdb shows in-frame clones only, minus some. The sample carries about 40,000 clones, more than 85% recorded once. As for this clone: As yet, its antigen is unknown.

The source of this sequence is a man aged 45-65 years with glioma. Specimen: PBMCs, collected from a glioma patient whose treatment included an IDH1 peptide vaccine. This rearrangement joins TRBV1 to TRBJ1-5. TRBV1 is an annotated pseudogene. The CDR3 loop is CTSSQDRGNNQPQHF. Written as DNA, the CDR3 is TGCACCAGCAGCCAAGATCGAGGGAACAATCAGCCCCAGCATTTT.